Here is one T cell receptor beta chain with its context. What it binds is unknown. The CDR3 totals 12 residues. V lost 6 bases to trimming and J lost 4 bases, with 12 bases between them. CDR1 and CDR2 (germline): DFQATT, SNEGSKA (reference sequence). The sample belongs to a study of post-analysis software for immune sequencing data. Study-wide context: Recorded subtypes: relapsing-remitting, secondary progressive, progressive-relapsing; some patients unannotated. General observations from the study: Significantly lower normalized Chao1 diversity was seen in multiple sclerosis patients than in controls. Comparison of patients with controls showed five TRBV segments more frequent in patients, TRBV5-6, TRBV5-1 and TRBV20-1 among them.

cDNA libraries of TCR beta carried unique molecular identifiers. Researchers reported 400,000 to 550,000 cDNA molecules coming from roughly 0.93 to 9.6 million T cells. TCRdb itself ran the PCR reads through MiXCR, one entry per CDR3 protein. The repertoire has 350,000 to 500,000 distinct CDR3 sequences, 30% to 40% of them found once; the top ten carry 6% to 9%. Sequencing was carried out using blood. The receptor comes from a girl aged 2 to 10 with multiple sclerosis. The chain couples TRBV20-1 to TRBJ1-2, with D possibly TRBD1 on 5 matching bases. CDR3 protein: CSAPITGYGYTF. The CDR3 coding sequence is TGCAGTGCCCCGATTACAGGCTATGGCTACACCTTC.